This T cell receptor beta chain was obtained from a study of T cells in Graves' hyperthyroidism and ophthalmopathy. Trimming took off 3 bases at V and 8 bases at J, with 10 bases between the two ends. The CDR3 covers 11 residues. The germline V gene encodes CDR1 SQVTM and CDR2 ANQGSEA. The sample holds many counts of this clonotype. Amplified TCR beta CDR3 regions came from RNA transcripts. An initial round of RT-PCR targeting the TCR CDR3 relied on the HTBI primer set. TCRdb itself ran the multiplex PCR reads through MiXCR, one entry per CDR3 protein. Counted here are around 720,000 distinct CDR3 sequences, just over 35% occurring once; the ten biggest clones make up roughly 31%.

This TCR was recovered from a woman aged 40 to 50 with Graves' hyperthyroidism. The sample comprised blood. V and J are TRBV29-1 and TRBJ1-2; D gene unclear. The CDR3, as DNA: TGCAGCGTTGACGGTCGACGGGGCTACACCTTC. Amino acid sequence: CSVDGRRGYTF.